This TCR beta chain appears in the sequencing data of a study of early T cells in non-severe SARS-CoV-2 infection. About the study: The authors sequenced bulk RNA from unsorted whole blood, leaving chains unpaired.

TCRdb independently ran MiXCR on the 5' RACE reads; one entry per CDR3 protein. The repertoire includes tens of thousands of distinct CDR3 sequences, roughly a tenth of them detected once, and 5.9% sits in the top ten. This clonotype was seen ten or more times. One end of the junction does not line up with germline, which may come from a read error. The germline V gene has CDR1 DFQATT and CDR2 SNEGSKA (reference sequence). The CDR3 has 15 residues. The rearrangement joins TRBV20-1 to TRBJ2-3, with TRBD2 identical over 14 bases. The specimen was whole blood. The receptor was derived from an adult who was a healthcare worker with PCR-confirmed SARS-CoV-2 infection or an uninfected control (not recorded which). The CDR3 protein is CSVRLAGGVEGTQYF. The CDR3 region has the DNA TGCAGTGTTAGACTAGCGGGAGGGGTCGAAGGTACGCAGTATTTT.